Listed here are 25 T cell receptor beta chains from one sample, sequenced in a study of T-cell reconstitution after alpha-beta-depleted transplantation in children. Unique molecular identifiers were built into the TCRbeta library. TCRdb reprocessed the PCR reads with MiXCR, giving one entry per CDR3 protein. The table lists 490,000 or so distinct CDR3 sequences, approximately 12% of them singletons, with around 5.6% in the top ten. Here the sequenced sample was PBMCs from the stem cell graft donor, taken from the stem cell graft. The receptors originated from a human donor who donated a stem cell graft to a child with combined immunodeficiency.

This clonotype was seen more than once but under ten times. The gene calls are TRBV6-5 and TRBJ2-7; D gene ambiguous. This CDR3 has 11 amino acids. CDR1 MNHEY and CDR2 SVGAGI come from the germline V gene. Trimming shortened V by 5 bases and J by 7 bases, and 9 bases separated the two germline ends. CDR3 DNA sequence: TGTGCCAGCAGTAGATATGGGGAGCAGTACTTC. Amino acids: CASSRYGEQYF.

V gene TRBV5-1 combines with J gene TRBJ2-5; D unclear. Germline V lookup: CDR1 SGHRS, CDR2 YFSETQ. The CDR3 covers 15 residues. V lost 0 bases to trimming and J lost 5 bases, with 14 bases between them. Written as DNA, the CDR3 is TGCGCCAGCAGCTTGGGAGTCGAGTTATTGGAGACCCAGTACTTC. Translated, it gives CASSLGVELLETQYF.

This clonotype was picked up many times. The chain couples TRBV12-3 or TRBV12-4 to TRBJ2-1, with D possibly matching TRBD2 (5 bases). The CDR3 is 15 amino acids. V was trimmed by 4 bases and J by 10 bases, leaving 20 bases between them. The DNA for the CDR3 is TGTGCCAGCAGTTATGCCCTCTGGCGACGGGGAGAGCAGTTCTTC. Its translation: CASSYALWRRGEQFF.

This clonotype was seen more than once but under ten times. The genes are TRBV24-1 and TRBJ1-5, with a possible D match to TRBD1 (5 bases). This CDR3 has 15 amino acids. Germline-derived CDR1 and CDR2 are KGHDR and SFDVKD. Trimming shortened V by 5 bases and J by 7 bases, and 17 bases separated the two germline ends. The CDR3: CATSGGNKGSQPQHF. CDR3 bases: TGTGCCACCAGTGGGGGTAACAAGGGGTCACAGCCCCAGCATTTT.

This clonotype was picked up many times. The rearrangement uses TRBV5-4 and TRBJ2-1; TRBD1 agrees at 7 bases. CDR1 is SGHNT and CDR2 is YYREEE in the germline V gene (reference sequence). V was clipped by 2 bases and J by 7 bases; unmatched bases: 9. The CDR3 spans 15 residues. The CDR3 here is CASSFGSGGGNEQFF. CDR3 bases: TGTGCCAGCAGCTTTGGGTCAGGGGGTGGAAATGAGCAGTTCTTC.

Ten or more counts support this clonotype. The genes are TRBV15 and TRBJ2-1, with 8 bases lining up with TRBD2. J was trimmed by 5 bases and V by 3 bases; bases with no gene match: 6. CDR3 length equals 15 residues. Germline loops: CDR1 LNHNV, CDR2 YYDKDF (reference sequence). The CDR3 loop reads CATSSQREGHNEQFF. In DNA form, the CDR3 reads TGTGCCACCAGCAGTCAACGGGAGGGCCACAATGAGCAGTTCTTC.

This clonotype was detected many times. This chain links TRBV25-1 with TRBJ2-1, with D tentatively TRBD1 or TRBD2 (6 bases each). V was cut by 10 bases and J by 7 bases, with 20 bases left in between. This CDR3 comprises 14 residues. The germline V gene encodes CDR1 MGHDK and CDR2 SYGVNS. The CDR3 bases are TGTGCCACCACATTGACGGGGGCAGGAAATGAGCAGTTCTTC. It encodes CATTLTGAGNEQFF. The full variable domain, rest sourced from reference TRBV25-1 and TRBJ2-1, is EADIYQTPRYLVIGTGKKITLECSQTMGHDKMYWYQQDPGMELHLIHYSYGVNSTEKGDLSSESTVSRIRTEHFPLTLESARPSHTSQYLCATTLTGAGNEQFFGPGTRLTVL.

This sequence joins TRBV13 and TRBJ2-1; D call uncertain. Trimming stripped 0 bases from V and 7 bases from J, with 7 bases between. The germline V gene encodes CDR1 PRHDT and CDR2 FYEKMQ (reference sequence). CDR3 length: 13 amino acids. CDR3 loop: CASSLGRRNEQFF. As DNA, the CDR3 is TGTGCCAGCAGCTTAGGCCGCCGGAATGAGCAGTTCTTC.

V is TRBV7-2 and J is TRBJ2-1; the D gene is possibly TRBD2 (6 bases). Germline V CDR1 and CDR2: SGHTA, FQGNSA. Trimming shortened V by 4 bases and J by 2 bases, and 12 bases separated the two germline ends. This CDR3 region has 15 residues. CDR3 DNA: TGTGCCAGCAGCTCTCACGGGACTCCCTACAATGAGCAGTTCTTC. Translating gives CASSSHGTPYNEQFF.

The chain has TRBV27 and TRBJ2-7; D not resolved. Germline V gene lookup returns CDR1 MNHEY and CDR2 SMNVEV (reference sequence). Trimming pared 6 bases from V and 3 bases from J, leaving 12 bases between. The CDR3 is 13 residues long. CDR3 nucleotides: TGTGCCAGCAGACCCATTGTAGACTACGAGCAGTACTTC. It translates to CASRPIVDYEQYF.

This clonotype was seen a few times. The CDR3 bases are TGTGCCAGCAGCGTAGACTGGGGCTCCTACGAGCAGTACTTC. This encodes CASSVDWGSYEQYF. The V gene is TRBV9, the J gene TRBJ2-7; D remains unclear. Trimming took 0 bases from V and 0 from J, leaving 7 bases between them. There are 14 residues in the CDR3. The germline V gene encodes CDR1 SGDLS and CDR2 YYNGEE.

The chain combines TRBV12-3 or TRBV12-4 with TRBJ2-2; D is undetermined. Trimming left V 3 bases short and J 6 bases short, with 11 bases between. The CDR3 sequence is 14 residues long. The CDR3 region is CASSLIRVAGELFF. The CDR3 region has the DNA TGTGCCAGCAGTTTGATTCGGGTTGCCGGGGAGCTGTTTTTT.

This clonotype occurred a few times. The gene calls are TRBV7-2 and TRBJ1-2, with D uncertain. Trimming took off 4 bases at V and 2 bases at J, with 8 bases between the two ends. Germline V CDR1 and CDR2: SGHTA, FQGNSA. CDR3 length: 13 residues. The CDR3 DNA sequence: TGTGCCAGCAGCTCGGACGGGAACTATGGCTACACCTTC. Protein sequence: CASSSDGNYGYTF.

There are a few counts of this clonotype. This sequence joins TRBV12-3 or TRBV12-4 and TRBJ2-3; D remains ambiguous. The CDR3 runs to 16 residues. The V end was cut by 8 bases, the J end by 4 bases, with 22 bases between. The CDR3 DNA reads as TGTGCCAGCGCTCGGGCTGGGCCTCTCCTGCCAGATACGCAGTATTTT. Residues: CASARAGPLLPDTQYF.

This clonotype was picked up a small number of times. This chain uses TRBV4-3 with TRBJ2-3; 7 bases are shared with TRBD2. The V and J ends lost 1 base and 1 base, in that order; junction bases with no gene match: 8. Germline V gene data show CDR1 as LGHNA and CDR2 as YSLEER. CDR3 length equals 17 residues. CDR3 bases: TGCGCCAGCAGCCAAGCTTTTTTACGGGGGGGCACAGATACGCAGTATTTT. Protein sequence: CASSQAFLRGGTDTQYF.

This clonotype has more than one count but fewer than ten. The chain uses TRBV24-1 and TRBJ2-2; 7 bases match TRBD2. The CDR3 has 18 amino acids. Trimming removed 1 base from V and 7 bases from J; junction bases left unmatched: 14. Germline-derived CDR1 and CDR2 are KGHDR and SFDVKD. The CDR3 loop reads CATSDFPRGVGGDGELFF. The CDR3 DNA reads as TGTGCCACCAGTGATTTCCCTCGGGGGGTCGGCGGTGACGGGGAGCTGTTTTTT.

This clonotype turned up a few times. The DNA for the CDR3 is TGTGCCACCAGCAGAGAAGATACGGGAGCGGTCTACAATGAGCAGTTCTTC. Its protein is CATSREDTGAVYNEQFF. The rearrangement links TRBV15 to TRBJ2-1; D possibly corresponds to TRBD2 (6 bases). The CDR3 is 17 residues long. Germline lookup yields CDR1 LNHNV and CDR2 YYDKDF (reference sequence). V was pared by 0 bases and J by 3 bases, with 15 bases between.

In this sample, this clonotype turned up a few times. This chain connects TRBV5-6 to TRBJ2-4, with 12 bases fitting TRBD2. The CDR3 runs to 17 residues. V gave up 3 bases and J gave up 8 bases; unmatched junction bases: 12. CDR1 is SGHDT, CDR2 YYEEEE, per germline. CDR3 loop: CASSSTGLAGLGDIQYF. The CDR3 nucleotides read TGTGCCAGCAGCTCTACGGGACTAGCGGGCCTCGGGGACATTCAGTACTTC.

CDR3 region: CSARPPPAGELFF. The CDR3 DNA reads TGCAGTGCTAGACCGCCTCCAGCCGGGGAGCTGTTTTTT. J is TRBJ2-2 and V is TRBV20-1; D not certain. The CDR3 covers 13 residues. CDR1 DFQATT and CDR2 SNEGSKA come from the germline V gene (reference sequence). Between the trimmed V and J ends, which lost 2 bases and 6 bases, there was a span of 10 bases.

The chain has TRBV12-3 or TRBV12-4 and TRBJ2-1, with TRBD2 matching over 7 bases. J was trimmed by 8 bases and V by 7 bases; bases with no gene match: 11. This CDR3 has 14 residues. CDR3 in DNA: TGTGCCAGCAAGCGGACCGGGACTAACTATGAGCAGTTCTTC. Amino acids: CASKRTGTNYEQFF.

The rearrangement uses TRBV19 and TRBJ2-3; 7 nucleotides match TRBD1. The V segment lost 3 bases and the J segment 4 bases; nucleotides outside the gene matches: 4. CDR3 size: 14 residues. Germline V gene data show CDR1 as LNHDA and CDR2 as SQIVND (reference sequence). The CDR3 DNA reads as TGTGCCAGTAGTATGACAGGGAAAGCAGATACGCAGTATTTT. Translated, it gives CASSMTGKADTQYF.

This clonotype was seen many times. The CDR3 DNA reads TGTGCCAGCAGTTTCAGGGACGCAAACACCGGGGAGCTGTTTTTT. Encoded protein: CASSFRDANTGELFF. This chain connects TRBV12-3 or TRBV12-4 to TRBJ2-2; D might be TRBD1 or TRBD2, each matching 5 bases. This CDR3 has 15 amino acids. V was clipped by 3 bases and J by 2 bases, with 10 bases between them.

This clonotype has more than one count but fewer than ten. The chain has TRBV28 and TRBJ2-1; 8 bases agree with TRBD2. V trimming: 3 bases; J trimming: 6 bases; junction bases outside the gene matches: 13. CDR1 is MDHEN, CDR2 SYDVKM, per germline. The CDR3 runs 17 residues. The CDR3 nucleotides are TGTGCCAGCAGTTTGATTCTGCCGGGGGGGCCCGGCAATGAGCAGTTCTTC. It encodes CASSLILPGGPGNEQFF. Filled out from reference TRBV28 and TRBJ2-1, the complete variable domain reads DVKVTQSSRYLVKRTGEKVFLECVQDMDHENMFWYRQDPGLGLRLIYFSYDVKMKEKGDIPEGYSVSREKKERFSLILESASTNQTSMYLCASSLILPGGPGNEQFFGPGTRLTVL.

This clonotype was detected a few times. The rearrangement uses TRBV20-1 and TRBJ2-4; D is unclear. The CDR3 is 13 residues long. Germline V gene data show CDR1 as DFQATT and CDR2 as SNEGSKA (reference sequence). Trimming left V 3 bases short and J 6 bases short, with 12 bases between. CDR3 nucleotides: TGCAGTGCTAGGGCTGGCACGGGAAACATTCAGTACTTC. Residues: CSARAGTGNIQYF.

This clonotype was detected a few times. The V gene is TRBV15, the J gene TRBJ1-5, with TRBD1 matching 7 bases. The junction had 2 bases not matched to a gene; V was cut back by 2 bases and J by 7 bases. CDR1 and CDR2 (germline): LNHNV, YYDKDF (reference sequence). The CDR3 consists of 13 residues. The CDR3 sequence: CATSRTTGQPQHF. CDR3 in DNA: TGTGCCACCAGCAGAACGACAGGGCAGCCCCAGCATTTT.